The 14 T cell receptor beta chains presented below share a single source sample, sequenced in a study of control samples from healthy donors and cancer patients. Here immunoSEQ multiplex PCR was the method, and the copy in TCRdb shows in-frame clones only, minus some. The table lists about 120,000 clones, roughly 93% of them singletons. Sequences were obtained from blood. All receptors come from a man under 40 in good health.

The chain links TRBV19 to TRBJ2-3; D uncertain. Germline CDR1 LNHDA, CDR2 SQIVND (reference sequence). The CDR3 spans 16 residues. V was cut by 3 bases and J by 0 bases, with 13 bases left in between. For the CDR3, the DNA is TGTGCCAGTAGTATGGGCAGGTACAGTAGCACAGATACGCAGTATTTT. It is translated as CASSMGRYSSTDTQYF.

This chain connects TRBV19 to TRBJ2-5, with D uncertain. V shed 4 bases and J shed 2 bases, with 17 bases lying between them. CDR3 size: 16 residues. In germline, CDR1 is LNHDA, CDR2 SQIVND (reference sequence). The CDR3 sequence is CASSTHPDWGQETQYF. For the CDR3, the DNA is TGTGCCAGTAGTACCCACCCCGACTGGGGACAAGAGACCCAGTACTTC.

J is TRBJ1-5 and V is TRBV2; 8 bases fit TRBD1. Trimming took 6 bases from V and 3 from J; bases not matched to a gene: 4. The V gene's germline CDR1 is SNHLY and CDR2 FYNNEI. The CDR3 is 14 amino acids. CDR3 in DNA: TGTGCCAGCAGCCGGACAGGGAACAATCAGCCCCAGCATTTT. It encodes CASSRTGNNQPQHF.

CDR3 protein: CASSSGYRYGYTF. CDR3 DNA sequence: TGTGCCAGCAGCTCCGGGTATCGCTATGGCTACACCTTC. V usage is TRBV2 and J usage is TRBJ1-2; D uncertain. The V gene lost 6 bases and the J gene lost 4 bases, with 12 bases spanning the gap. This CDR3 contains 13 residues. Germline lookup yields CDR1 SNHLY and CDR2 FYNNEI.

A single count supports this clone. This chain joins TRBV7-3 and TRBJ1-5; 8 bases are shared with TRBD1. Germline V lookup: CDR1 SGHTA, CDR2 FQGTGA. V dropped 6 bases and J dropped 2; count of bases not matched to a gene: 6. The CDR3 contains 15 residues. The CDR3 loop is CASSHGQGRNQPQHF. CDR3 in DNA: TGTGCCAGCAGTCATGGACAGGGACGCAATCAGCCCCAGCATTTT.

This chain links TRBV2 with TRBJ1-1; a possible D gene is TRBD1 (6 bases). Trimming removed 7 bases at V and 5 bases at J, with 17 bases between. The CDR3 loop spans 14 amino acids. The germline gives CDR1 SNHLY, CDR2 FYNNEI. The CDR3 DNA is TGTGCCAGCATAACAGGGCCGGTAGGGACTGAAGCTTTCTTT. Amino acids: CASITGPVGTEAFF. The whole variable domain, filled in from reference TRBV2 and TRBJ1-1, reads EPEVTQTPSHQVTQMGQEVILRCVPISNHLYFYWYRQILGQKVEFLVSFYNNEISEKSEIFDDQFSVERPDGSNFTLKIRSTKLEDSAMYFCASITGPVGTEAFFGQGTRLTVV.

The chain joins TRBV6-5 to TRBJ1-2; no clear D gene. CDR1 and CDR2 (germline): MNHEY, SVGAGI. This CDR3 is built from 12 residues. Trimming left V 5 bases short and J 2 bases short, with 6 bases between. CDR3 residues: CASSSSNYGYTF. The CDR3 nucleotides are TGTGCCAGCAGTAGCTCCAACTATGGCTACACCTTC.

CDR3 protein: CASSLRSLSSYNEQFF. The CDR3 bases are TGTGCCAGCAGCCTCCGCTCCCTTAGCTCCTACAATGAGCAGTTCTTC. The genes are TRBV28 and TRBJ2-1, with D hard to call. Trimming left V 6 bases short and J 0 bases short, with 15 bases between. The germline V gene encodes CDR1 MDHEN and CDR2 SYDVKM. The CDR3 has 16 residues. Full variable domain (missing parts from reference TRBV28 and TRBJ2-1): DVKVTQSSRYLVKRTGEKVFLECVQDMDHENMFWYRQDPGLGLRLIYFSYDVKMKEKGDIPEGYSVSREKKERFSLILESASTNQTSMYLCASSLRSLSSYNEQFFGPGTRLTVL.

The genes are TRBV27 and TRBJ1-5; D call uncertain. CDR3 length: 14 amino acids. V dropped 4 bases and J dropped 0 bases, with 7 bases sitting between them. The germline CDR1 and CDR2 sequences are MNHEY and SMNVEV (reference sequence). The CDR3 nucleotides read TGTGCCAGCAGTTCCAGACTTAGCAATCAGCCCCAGCATTTT. Translation gives CASSSRLSNQPQHF.

The chain joins TRBV29-1 to TRBJ1-2; 7 bases are a match to TRBD1. This CDR3 has 13 amino acids. Germline V gives CDR1 SQVTM, CDR2 ANQGSEA. V trimming: 4 bases; J trimming: 8 bases; junction bases outside the gene matches: 10. The CDR3 loop is CSVALGQRGGYTF. Written as DNA, the CDR3 is TGCAGCGTTGCATTGGGACAGAGGGGCGGCTACACCTTC.

V usage is TRBV6-5 and J usage is TRBJ1-4, with D perhaps TRBD1 (5 bases). CDR3 size: 13 residues. The germline gives CDR1 MNHEY, CDR2 SVGAGI. V dropped 5 bases and J dropped 8 bases, with 12 bases sitting between them. The CDR3 spells CASSRGRQEKLFF. In DNA form, the CDR3 reads TGTGCCAGCAGTCGGGGACGGCAAGAAAAACTGTTTTTT.

This clone showed up just a few times. The chain couples TRBV7-2 to TRBJ2-7, with TRBD1 as a possible D gene (6 bases). This CDR3 is built from 14 residues. Germline V CDR1 and CDR2: SGHTA, FQGNSA. Trimming removed 5 bases at V and 3 bases at J, with 14 bases between. This CDR3 reads CASSPTQGHYEQYF. DNA of the CDR3: TGTGCCAGCAGCCCGACACAGGGTCACTACGAGCAGTACTTC.

This chain joins TRBV6-1 and TRBJ2-7; 9 bases match TRBD2. J gave up 6 bases and V 1 base, and 13 bases lay outside the gene matches. The CDR3 covers 17 residues. In germline, CDR1 is MNHNS, CDR2 SASEGT. CDR3 in DNA: TGTGCCAGCAGTGAAGGGGCGGGCGCGGGGGGGGGTGGCGAGCAGTACTTC. Translation gives CASSEGAGAGGGGEQYF.

The gene calls are TRBV28 and TRBJ2-1, with a weak D call TRBD1 (5 bases). The germline V gene has CDR1 MDHEN and CDR2 SYDVKM. Trimming stripped 5 bases from V and 8 bases from J, with 10 bases between. There are 12 residues in the CDR3. The CDR3 region has the DNA TGTGCCAGCAGTCGTGAAGGGGATGAGCAGTTCTTC. Translated: CASSREGDEQFF.